The rows below give T cell receptor beta chains drawn from one sample of a study of yellow fever vaccine responses in identical twins. One entry per CDR3 protein, called by TCRdb with MiXCR from the RT-PCR reads. The sample lists around 3,500 distinct CDR3 sequences; more than 70% were seen once. The sequenced sample was T cells from blood (PBMCs), unsorted or a sorted subset (not recorded which), obtained before or after yellow fever vaccination (not recorded which). These receptors were collected from a young woman who received the yellow fever vaccine. Each CDR3 is given without its conserved first and last residue. D genes are given only for firm matches. The size field is filled for only some rows; it gives once, few, many or a size class.

j_gene	d_gene	abundance	v_gene	CDR3aa
TRBJ2-1	.	.	TRBV5-2	ASKHGQGGVNEQF
TRBJ1-2	TRBD1	.	TRBV7-3	ASSLRGTDYGYT
TRBJ1-1	.	.	TRBV12-3/TRBV12-4	ASSTGQASWTEAF
TRBJ2-1	.	.	TRBV13	ATPTARHSYNEQF
TRBJ2-1	TRBD2	.	TRBV7-3	ASSLVGGGSPYNEQF
TRBJ1-3	.	.	TRBV5-1	ASSLVSSSGNTIY
TRBJ1-6	.	.	TRBV28	ASTSGDSYNSPLH
TRBJ1-4	.	.	TRBV29-1	SVQVPPNEKLF
TRBJ2-1	TRBD2	.	TRBV13	ASSVLAGGYNEQF
TRBJ2-3	TRBD1	.	TRBV14	ASSLVDRATQY
TRBJ2-4	TRBD2	.	TRBV4-2	ASSRGLAGEAKNIQY
TRBJ2-4	.	.	TRBV30	AWSGTIFAKNIQY
TRBJ1-2	.	.	TRBV7-9	ASRSTNYGYT
TRBJ2-2	.	.	TRBV5-4	ACGLASTGELF
TRBJ2-3	TRBD2	.	TRBV29-1	RDIRLADTDTQY
TRBJ2-1	.	.	TRBV5-6	ASSLPRTPYNEQF
TRBJ2-7	.	few	TRBV10-3	AISIEGNEQY
TRBJ1-3	.	.	TRBV7-9	ASSLYVPPWL
TRBJ2-1	.	.	TRBV5-6	ASSFKTRPQF
TRBJ2-7	.	.	TRBV24-1	ATSDPNSDEQY
TRBJ2-1	TRBD1	.	TRBV11-3	ASSLVGDRYYNEQF
TRBJ2-2	.	.	TRBV11-1	ASSAYTTNTGELF
TRBJ2-2	TRBD1	once	TRBV11-3	ASSVLRDRVVTGELF
TRBJ2-7	.	.	TRBV11-3	ASSLHGGEQY